The 28 T cell receptor beta chains given below trace back to one sample, sequenced in a study. TCRdb re-analysed the 5' RACE reads in MiXCR, keeping a single row per CDR3 protein. This table holds 52,000 or so distinct CDR3 sequences, under 25% found once. Cells sorted as Tregs were CD4+, CD25+ and CD127-/low. The specimen was tumor-infiltrating Tregs sorted from the breast tumor. Receptors originate from a female donor with breast cancer.

A few counts support this clonotype. The chain links TRBV30 to TRBJ1-5; the D gene is possibly TRBD1 (6 bases). V lost 6 bases, J lost 0 bases, and 21 bases lay in between. The V gene's germline CDR1 is GTSNPN and CDR2 SVGIG (reference sequence). This CDR3 has 17 residues. CDR3 DNA sequence: TGTGCCTGCACCATAGGGGGGTTAGTCGGTAGCAATCAGCCCCAGCATTTT. This sequence encodes CACTIGGLVGSNQPQHF.

This clonotype was observed a few times. This chain uses TRBV28 with TRBJ2-7; D may be TRBD1 (6 bases). The CDR3 totals 16 residues. Trimming left V 6 bases short and J 0 bases short, with 18 bases between. The germline V gene encodes CDR1 MDHEN and CDR2 SYDVKM. The CDR3 DNA reads TGTGCCAGCAGCTGGGCATGGGGACAAACCTCCTACGAGCAGTACTTC. Translation gives CASSWAWGQTSYEQYF. The full variable domain, with the rest looked up from reference TRBV28 and TRBJ2-7, is DVKVTQSSRYLVKRTGEKVFLECVQDMDHENMFWYRQDPGLGLRLIYFSYDVKMKEKGDIPEGYSVSREKKERFSLILESASTNQTSMYLCASSWAWGQTSYEQYFGPGTRLTVT.

The rearrangement uses TRBV6-6 and TRBJ2-6; D ambiguous. The CDR3 has 14 amino acids. V was pared by 2 bases and J by 4 bases, with 6 bases between. Germline assignment: CDR1 MNHNY and CDR2 SVGAGI (reference sequence). This chain's CDR3 is CASSYEYGANVLTF. CDR3 nucleotides: TGTGCCAGCAGTTACGAGTACGGGGCCAACGTCCTGACTTTC.

With regard to this clonotype: The junction departs from germline at one end; a sequencing error may be responsible. The rearrangement links TRBV24-1 to TRBJ2-3; 7 bases match TRBD2. This CDR3 has 16 amino acids. Germline V lookup: CDR1 KGHDR, CDR2 SFDVKD. CDR3 amino acids: CATSDHASGGTDTQNF. CDR3 DNA: TGTGCCACCAGTGACCATGCTAGCGGAGGCACAGATACGCAGAATTTT.

The V call is TRBV5-1, the J call TRBJ2-5, with D unresolved. Germline V lookup: CDR1 SGHRS, CDR2 YFSETQ. The ends were cut back, 7 bases at V and 5 bases at J, with 21 bases in the middle. The CDR3 length is 15 residues. This CDR3 is CASSPLGSRVETQYF. The DNA of the CDR3 is TGCGCCAGCTCACCTCTCGGGTCCCGGGTGGAGACCCAGTACTTC.

With respect to this clonotype: Sequence at one end of the junction differs from germline and may be a read error. The chain couples TRBV7-9 to TRBJ1-2, with D possibly matching TRBD1 (5 bases). The CDR3 is made up of 13 amino acids. Germline-derived CDR1 and CDR2 are SEHNR and FQNEAQ (reference sequence). Here the CDR3 DNA reads TGTGCCAGCAGCCCCACGGGACTCTTTGGCTGCACCTTC. It codes for CASSPTGLFGCTF.

Turning to this clonotype: An end of the junction does not agree with germline; a read error may underlie this. This rearrangement joins TRBV6-2 or TRBV6-3 to TRBJ1-5; D is uncertain. Germline-derived CDR1 and CDR2 are MNHEY and SVGEGT. CDR3 size: 16 residues. Here the CDR3 reads CASRSHTDYSDQPQHF. The CDR3 region has the DNA TGTGCCAGCAGATCCCATACAGATTATAGCGATCAGCCCCAGCATTTT.

A note on this clonotype: The junction does not match germline at one end; this may be a read error. The chain couples TRBV20-1 to TRBJ2-3; unclear D gene. Per the germline V gene, CDR1 is DFQATT and CDR2 is SNEGSKA (reference sequence). CDR3 length equals 11 residues. The CDR3 reads CSARRADTQYF. For the CDR3, the DNA is TGCAGCGCTAGACGCGCAGATACGCAGTATTTT.

Comments on this clonotype: A much bigger clone sits one base away, suggesting this may be a read error. V and J are TRBV3-1 and TRBJ2-5, with D perhaps TRBD2 (5 bases). Germline V gives CDR1 LGHDT, CDR2 YNNKEL (reference sequence). CDR3 length equals 13 residues. V dropped 3 bases and J dropped 10 bases, with 15 bases sitting between them. The CDR3 loop reads CASSQQEASDQYF. The DNA for the CDR3 is TGTGCCAGCAGCCAGCAGGAGGCGAGTGACCAGTACTTC.

This clonotype came up many times. V is TRBV5-1 and J is TRBJ1-1; possibly TRBD1 for D (6 bases). CDR1 and CDR2 from the germline V gene are SGHRS and YFSETQ. There are 15 residues in the CDR3. V lost 0 bases, J lost 5 bases, and 14 bases lay in between. The DNA for the CDR3 is TGCGCCAGCAGCTTGGGCAGAACAGGGAGAACTGAAGCTTTCTTT. Translation gives CASSLGRTGRTEAFF.

This clonotype appeared a single time. An end of the junction does not agree with germline; a read error may underlie this. The genes are TRBV29-1 and TRBJ1-4; 9 bases line up with TRBD1. The CDR3 spans 15 residues. Per germline, CDR1 SQVTM and CDR2 ANQGSEA. The CDR3 reads CSVGQQGATNEKLSF. As DNA, the CDR3 is TGCAGCGTTGGACAACAGGGGGCCACTAATGAAAAACTGTCTTTT.

The V gene is TRBV20-1, the J gene TRBJ2-3, with D perhaps TRBD2 (5 bases). CDR1 and CDR2 from the germline V gene are DFQATT and SNEGSKA (reference sequence). Trimming stripped 7 bases from V and 0 bases from J, with 8 bases between. CDR3 size: 12 residues. CDR3 in amino acids: CSGTGSTDTQYF. The CDR3, as DNA: TGCAGTGGAACGGGGAGCACAGATACGCAGTATTTT.

This chain joins TRBV6-6 and TRBJ2-1, with 10 bases matching TRBD1. Trimming cost V 4 bases and J 3 bases; bases outside gene matches: 3. This CDR3 spans 15 amino acids. Germline-derived CDR1 and CDR2 are MNHNY and SVGAGI (reference sequence). The CDR3 sequence: CASSLGQGNYNEQFF. For the CDR3, the DNA is TGTGCCAGCAGTTTGGGACAGGGGAACTACAATGAGCAGTTCTTC.

This chain joins TRBV4-1 and TRBJ1-4; TRBD1 matches at 7 bases. From germline, CDR1 is MGHRA and CDR2 YSYEKL. The CDR3 is 17 residues long. The junction had 13 bases not matched to a gene; V was cut back by 3 bases and J by 6 bases. The CDR3 nucleotides are TGCGCCAGCAGCCAGAGGGCCAACAGGGGAGGTGATGAAAAACTGTTTTTT. This codes for CASSQRANRGGDEKLFF.

The chain links TRBV20-1 to TRBJ2-7, with a weak D call TRBD2 (6 bases). With 1 base removed from V and 5 bases from J, the gap between germline ends came to 9 bases. The CDR3 contains 12 residues. Germline V gene lookup returns CDR1 DFQATT and CDR2 SNEGSKA (reference sequence). CDR3 region: CSARVGGNEQYF. As DNA, the CDR3 is TGCAGTGCTAGAGTGGGAGGTAACGAGCAGTACTTC.

This clonotype was counted a few times. This chain links TRBV20-1 with TRBJ2-7; 9 bases line up with TRBD1. Germline V gene lookup returns CDR1 DFQATT and CDR2 SNEGSKA (reference sequence). The CDR3 consists of 15 residues. V shed 3 bases, J shed 5 bases, and the junction held 11 bases outside the gene matches. The CDR3 sequence: CSARNPGTGINEQYF. The CDR3 DNA reads TGCAGTGCTAGGAATCCGGGGACAGGGATCAACGAGCAGTACTTC.

This clonotype was seen more than once but under ten times. The J gene is TRBJ1-4, the V gene TRBV2, with 10 bases identical to TRBD1. Trimming at V came to 5 bases and at J to 4 bases, leaving 7 bases not matched to a gene. Germline V gives CDR1 SNHLY, CDR2 FYNNEI. The CDR3 runs to 16 residues. CDR3 sequence: CASSPDRGALNEKLFF. In DNA, the CDR3 is TGTGCCAGCAGTCCGGACAGGGGGGCCCTTAATGAAAAACTGTTTTTT.

With regard to this clonotype: Possible read error: a much larger clone is one base away. This chain uses TRBV29-1 with TRBJ1-2, with D possibly matching TRBD1 (5 bases). Germline CDR1 reads SQVTM; CDR2 reads ANQGSEA. The CDR3 has 14 residues. In nucleotides, the CDR3 is TGCAGCGTTGAAGATTCGACGGACAACTATGGCTACATCTTC. It yields the protein CSVEDSTDNYGYIF.

This chain links TRBV27 with TRBJ2-4; 9 bases match TRBD1. Trimming at V came to 7 bases and at J to 1 base, leaving 5 bases not matched to a gene. The CDR3 loop spans 15 amino acids. Germline assignment: CDR1 MNHEY and CDR2 SMNVEV (reference sequence). CDR3: CASNRDREAKNIQYF. The CDR3, as DNA: TGTGCCAGCAATCGGGACAGGGAGGCCAAAAACATTCAGTACTTC.

At least ten counts were recorded for this clonotype. The rearrangement links TRBV7-2 to TRBJ2-5, with TRBD2 matching over 11 bases. The CDR3 contains 15 residues. The germline V gene has CDR1 SGHTA and CDR2 FQGNSA. Trimming at V came to 5 bases and at J to 4 bases, leaving 6 bases not matched to a gene. The CDR3 spells CASSPNGLAGETQYF. DNA of the CDR3: TGTGCCAGCAGCCCGAATGGACTAGCGGGAGAGACCCAGTACTTC.

In its sample, this clonotype was seen many times. The CDR3 sequence is CSVIQGGRTDTQYF. The CDR3 region has the DNA TGCAGTGTTATCCAGGGGGGGCGCACAGATACGCAGTATTTT. This chain joins TRBV20-1 and TRBJ2-3; either TRBD1 or TRBD2 may supply D (7 bases each). Germline V CDR1 and CDR2: DFQATT, SNEGSKA (reference sequence). V lost 7 bases to trimming and J lost 1 base, with 15 bases between them. The CDR3 runs to 14 residues.

This clonotype was picked up a small number of times. The chain uses TRBV5-1 and TRBJ1-1, with TRBD1 matching 8 bases. This CDR3 is built from 14 residues. Germline V gene data show CDR1 as SGHRS and CDR2 as YFSETQ. V lost 1 base, J lost 11 bases, and 10 bases stayed unmatched. The CDR3 DNA sequence: TGCGCCAGCAGCTTGTCAGGGGGCGAAACGGGCGCTTTCTTT. It translates to CASSLSGGETGAFF.

The chain couples TRBV11-2 to TRBJ2-3; no clear D. V dropped 0 bases and J dropped 2 bases, with 3 bases sitting between them. In germline, CDR1 is SGHAT, CDR2 FQNNGV. This CDR3 is built from 13 residues. CDR3 coding DNA: TGTGCCAGCAGCTTAGATTTCACAGATACGCAGTATTTT. This gives the protein CASSLDFTDTQYF.

This clonotype has only a few counts. V gene TRBV24-1 combines with J gene TRBJ2-1; TRBD2 agrees at 8 bases. From germline, CDR1 is KGHDR and CDR2 SFDVKD. The CDR3 length is 15 residues. V was pared by 1 base and J by 6 bases, with 4 bases of the junction left unmatched. The CDR3 bases are TGTGCCACCAGTGATTTCAGCGCGGGGGGCAATGAGCAGTTCTTC. Translating it yields CATSDFSAGGNEQFF.

This clonotype came up a few times. This rearrangement joins TRBV10-3 to TRBJ2-6, with D perhaps given as TRBD1 or TRBD2 (5 bases each). The CDR3 extends over 15 amino acids. The germline CDR1 and CDR2 sequences are ENHRY and SYGVKD. The V end was cut by 7 bases, the J end by 0 bases, with 10 bases between. The CDR3 DNA reads TGTGCCATCATGAGGGGTAACTCTGGGGCCAACGTCCTGACTTTC. This codes for CAIMRGNSGANVLTF.

V is TRBV7-8 and J is TRBJ2-2, with TRBD2 identical over 11 bases. The CDR3 contains 16 residues. CDR1 is SGHVS, CDR2 FQNEAQ, per germline. The junction had 7 bases not matched to a gene; V was cut back by 2 bases and J by 8 bases. The chain's CDR3 is CASSLYPSGRRGELFF. CDR3 nucleotide sequence: TGTGCCAGCAGCTTATATCCTAGCGGGAGGAGGGGGGAGCTGTTTTTT.

The table lists this clonotype with many counts. The V gene is TRBV10-3, the J gene TRBJ1-2; D unresolved. The CDR3 contains 14 residues. Deletions cut 5 bases from V and 4 bases from J, with 14 bases between. The germline gives CDR1 ENHRY, CDR2 SYGVKD. This CDR3 is CAISQGVRFYGYTF. CDR3 in DNA: TGTGCCATCAGTCAAGGAGTGAGGTTCTATGGCTACACCTTC.

This chain joins TRBV9 and TRBJ1-5; D gene ambiguous. The CDR3 runs 14 residues. Per the germline V gene, CDR1 is SGDLS and CDR2 is YYNGEE. V was pared by 0 bases and J by 5 bases, with 9 bases between. Here the CDR3 reads CASSVEGNYQPQHF. CDR3 nucleotide sequence: TGTGCCAGCAGCGTAGAGGGCAACTATCAGCCCCAGCATTTT.